Listed below are T cell receptor beta chains from one sample, sequenced in a study of response to subunit inactivated influenza vaccine. TCRdb re-derived calls from the RT-PCR reads in MiXCR, one entry per CDR3 protein. The table shows hundreds of thousands of distinct CDR3 sequences, with about 14% occurring only once. The material was PBMCs from blood, obtained 14 days before vaccination. Receptors originate from a man aged 50 to 60 who received an inactivated influenza vaccine. Both conserved end residues are part of each CDR3. The order of the fields is D gene, CDR3 length, V gene, clone size, J gene, CDR3 DNA, CDR3 protein. A D gene is named only where the DNA matches it firmly. Size tells how often a clone was seen (once, few, many) or the class of an expanded clone, and some rows leave it out.

>NA|15|TRBV18|few|TRBJ2-3
TGTGCCAGCTCACCCATGGCAGGGGTCACAGATACGCAGTATTTT
CASSPMAGVTDTQYF
>TRBD2|15|TRBV7-2|few|TRBJ2-3
TGTGCCAGCAGTACCCGACTAGCGGGCACAGATACGCAGTATTTT
CASSTRLAGTDTQYF
>NA|12|TRBV3-1|NA|TRBJ1-1
TGTGCCAGCAGCCACGCTGGGTTTGAAGCTTTCTTT
CASSHAGFEAFF
>TRBD1|17|TRBV4-3|NA|TRBJ2-2
TGCGCCAGCAGCCAATATCGGCAGGGGGCCTACACCGGGGAGCTGTTTTTT
CASSQYRQGAYTGELFF
>TRBD2|13|TRBV15|NA|TRBJ2-1
TGTGCCGTCCGGACTAGCGGGAGTAGTGAGCAGTTCTTC
CAVRTSGSSEQFF
>NA|15|TRBV7-6|few|TRBJ1-1
TGTGCCAGCAGCTTAGCGCCAGGGGAGGGCACTGAAGCTTTCTTT
CASSLAPGEGTEAFF
>TRBD1|15|TRBV4-1|many|TRBJ2-5
TGCGCCAGCAGCCAAGATCACAGGGGCCAAGAGACCCAGTACTTC
CASSQDHRGQETQYF
>TRBD1|14|TRBV28|NA|TRBJ2-7
TGTGCCAGCAGTCCGGGACAGCGAGGGTACGAGCAGTACTTC
CASSPGQRGYEQYF
>TRBD1|15|TRBV29-1|NA|TRBJ2-7
TGCAGCGCTCAAACAGGGGCTGCCGTACCTGGCGAGCAGTACTTC
CSAQTGAAVPGEQYF
>NA|15|TRBV4-3|NA|TRBJ2-1
TGCGCCAGCAGCCAGCACAGGTCGGGGGGCGCTGAGCAGTTCTTC
CASSQHRSGGAEQFF
>TRBD1|13|TRBV15|NA|TRBJ2-7
TGTGCCACCAGCGTGACAGGGTTCTACGAGCAGTACTTC
CATSVTGFYEQYF
>TRBD2|14|TRBV12-3/TRBV12-4|NA|TRBJ2-2
TGTGCCAGCAGGGTAGCGGGAGGGGCCGGGGAGCTGTTTTTT
CASRVAGGAGELFF
>NA|11|TRBV29-1|many|TRBJ2-7
TGCAGCGCCGCCAGCTCGTACGAGCAGTACTTC
CSAASSYEQYF
>NA|13|TRBV5-1|NA|TRBJ2-3
TGCGCCAGCAGCTTGAGGCGATCAGATACGCAGTATTTT
CASSLRRSDTQYF
>TRBD1|15|TRBV19|few|TRBJ1-5
TGTGCCAGTAGTGCGGGACAGGGTGCAAATCAGCCCCAGCATTTT
CASSAGQGANQPQHF
>TRBD2|16|TRBV5-1|NA|TRBJ2-5
TGCGCCAGCAGCCCGAGGCCTAGCGGGAGATCGGAGACCCAGTACTTC
CASSPRPSGRSETQYF
>NA|12|TRBV10-3|NA|TRBJ1-2
TGTGCCATCAGTGAAAGCGGAGATCGCTACACCTTC
CAISESGDRYTF
>NA|16|TRBV28|NA|TRBJ2-2
TGTGCCAGCAGTCCTAGGAGACAGGTCACGGGCGGGGAGCTGTTTTTT
CASSPRRQVTGGELFF
>NA|13|TRBV11-2|few|TRBJ2-1
TGTGCCAGCAGCCCCTGGGACGGTAATGAGCAGTTCTTC
CASSPWDGNEQFF
>TRBD1|18|TRBV5-1|many|TRBJ2-5
TGCGCCAGCAGCCTCCCCCGGGGGACAGGGTCAATCCAAGAGACCCAGTACTTC
CASSLPRGTGSIQETQYF
>NA|13|TRBV10-3|NA|TRBJ2-1
TGTGCCATCGGTGATTACTCCTACAATGAGCAGTTCTTC
CAIGDYSYNEQFF
>TRBD1|18|TRBV7-2|NA|TRBJ2-5
TGTGCCAGCAGTTTAGCCCCGAGGGGAAGGGGGCTTGGGGAGACCCAGTACTTC
CASSLAPRGRGLGETQYF
>NA|13|TRBV12-3/TRBV12-4|few|TRBJ2-1
TGTGCCAGCACCGCCCCTGACTACAATGAGCAGTTCTTC
CASTAPDYNEQFF
>NA|16|TRBV12-3/TRBV12-4|few|TRBJ2-5
TGTGCCAGCAGTTTTAGGCAGGGGAGGGCCCAAGAGACCCAGTACTTC
CASSFRQGRAQETQYF
>TRBD1|15|TRBV9|few|TRBJ2-5
TGTGCCAGCAGCGTAGAGGCGGGACAGGGGGAGACCCAGTACTTC
CASSVEAGQGETQYF
>TRBD1|15|TRBV6-1|few|TRBJ1-5
TGTGCCAGCTCACTGGGAGGGACAGTAGATCAGCCCCAGCATTTT
CASSLGGTVDQPQHF
>NA|18|TRBV4-3|NA|TRBJ2-5
TGCGCCAGCAGCCAAGATCCCAGGGGCGTACCGACACAAGAGACCCAGTACTTC
CASSQDPRGVPTQETQYF
>NA|14|TRBV29-1|NA|TRBJ1-2
TGCAGCGTTGATACCCAGGGTTCTCCTTATGGCTACACCTTC
CSVDTQGSPYGYTF
>NA|17|TRBV20-1|NA|TRBJ2-1
TGCAGTGCTAGACCCCGGCAGTCTAGCGAAGTTTGGAATGAGCAGTTCTTC
CSARPRQSSEVWNEQFF
>TRBD2|16|TRBV3-1|few|TRBJ2-1
TGTGCCAGCAGCCAAGATGGGGCGGGAGGGCCCGATGAGCAGTTCTTC
CASSQDGAGGPDEQFF
>NA|14|TRBV5-1|many|TRBJ1-1
TGCGCCAGCAGCTTGGTCGACAGAAACACTGAAGCTTTCTTT
CASSLVDRNTEAFF
>TRBD2|15|TRBV20-1|NA|TRBJ2-3
TGCAGTGCTAGACGAATAGCGGGACGCACAGATACGCAGTATTTT
CSARRIAGRTDTQYF
>NA|12|TRBV5-1|NA|TRBJ2-1
TGCGCCAGCAGCTTGTTGGACTATGAGCAGTTCTTC
CASSLLDYEQFF
>NA|17|TRBV20-1|few|TRBJ1-4
TGCAGTGCTAGACCGTTGGACGGAGCGAGAACTAATGAAAAACTGTTTTTT
CSARPLDGARTNEKLFF
>TRBD1|17|TRBV5-1|NA|TRBJ2-7
TGCGCCAGCAGCTTGGAAGACAGGGACGATTTGGCCTACGAGCAGTACTTC
CASSLEDRDDLAYEQYF
>NA|14|TRBV5-1|few|TRBJ2-5
TGCGCCAGCAGCTTGCGGCCAGATCAAGAGACCCAGTACTTC
CASSLRPDQETQYF
>NA|15|TRBV20-1|once|TRBJ1-5
TGCAGTGCTAGAACTGGGGGAGGTAGCAATCAGCCCCAGCATTTT
CSARTGGGSNQPQHF
>NA|14|TRBV2|NA|TRBJ1-5
TGTGCCAGCAGTGGGGACGGCCGCAATCAGCCCCAGCATTTT
CASSGDGRNQPQHF
>NA|14|TRBV5-1|many|TRBJ2-7
TGCGCCAGCAGCTTGGTTCGCGTTAATGACGAGCAGTACTTC
CASSLVRVNDEQYF
>NA|14|TRBV20-1|many|TRBJ2-7
TGCAGTGCTAGAGCGGCACAGGGAGTTAACGAGCAGTACTTC
CSARAAQGVNEQYF
>TRBD2|15|TRBV2|NA|TRBJ2-1
TGTGCCAGCGGATTAGCGGGAGGAATTGGTTATGAGCAGTTCTTC
CASGLAGGIGYEQFF
>NA|13|TRBV12-3/TRBV12-4|many|TRBJ2-2
TGTGCCAGCAGTCCCCGCCGCACCGGGGAGCTGTTTTTT
CASSPRRTGELFF
>TRBD1|14|TRBV12-3/TRBV12-4|few|TRBJ2-5
TGTGCCAGCAGTTACGGGACAGTCAAAGAGACCCAGTACTTC
CASSYGTVKETQYF
>TRBD1|16|TRBV11-2|NA|TRBJ2-5
TGTGCCAGCAGCTTAGGATGGACAGGGGGGCGAGAGACCCAGTACTTC
CASSLGWTGGRETQYF
>NA|14|TRBV5-1|NA|TRBJ2-7
TGCGCCAGCAGCTTGGTAGTAGGGTCCTACGAGCAGTACTTC
CASSLVVGSYEQYF
>NA|17|TRBV7-6|few|TRBJ2-7
TGTGCCAGCAGCTTAATCCCCGAGTATCCAGAACATGGCGAGCAGTACTTC
CASSLIPEYPEHGEQYF
>NA|13|TRBV25-1|few|TRBJ2-7
TGTGCCAGCAGGCGCCCAGGGGATATCGAGCAGTACTTC
CASRRPGDIEQYF
>NA|15|TRBV4-3|few|TRBJ1-6
TGCGCCAGCAGCCAAGAGGCAGGGCATAATTCACCCCTCCACTTT
CASSQEAGHNSPLHF
>NA|18|TRBV5-1|few|TRBJ2-6
TGCGCCAGCAGCTTGGAAGGCAGTCCCCGCTCTGGGGCCAACGTCCTGACTTTC
CASSLEGSPRSGANVLTF
>NA|15|TRBV5-1|few|TRBJ2-1
TGCGCCAGCAACCGGGACTTGTACTCCTACAATGAGCAGTTCTTC
CASNRDLYSYNEQFF
>NA|12|TRBV4-1|once|TRBJ2-7
TGCGCCAGCGGGACATGGGGCTACGAGCAGTACTTC
CASGTWGYEQYF
>TRBD2|15|TRBV28|few|TRBJ2-7
TGTGCCAGCAGTCCCCTAGGCGGGGGCTCCTACGAGCAGTACTTC
CASSPLGGGSYEQYF
>TRBD1|16|TRBV6-1|NA|TRBJ2-7
TGTGCCAGCAACACGGACAGGGCATCATCCTCCTACGAGCAGTACTTC
CASNTDRASSSYEQYF
>NA|13|TRBV6-6|few|TRBJ1-2
TGTGCCAGCAGTTACGTACAGGGAGGAGGCTACACCTTC
CASSYVQGGGYTF